The 2 T cell receptor beta chains presented below share a single source sample, sequenced in a study of T cell repertoires in cytomegalovirus infection. TCRdb re-called the reads with MiXCR, one entry per CDR3 protein. The sample holds more than 350,000 distinct CDR3 sequences, approximately 30% seen once. What was sequenced was PBMCs. Receptors originate from a human donor in good health (CMV status not recorded). Some clones in this sample may be carry-over from other donors' samples.

This clonotype has ten or more counts. The chain carries TRBV7-8 and TRBJ1-1; 8 bases are shared with TRBD1. There are 14 residues in the CDR3. V lost 0 bases and J lost 5; bases outside the gene matches: 2. CDR1 and CDR2 from the germline V gene are SGHVS and FQNEAQ. CDR3 region: CASSLATGVTEAFF. CDR3 in DNA: TGTGCCAGCAGCTTAGCGACAGGGGTGACTGAAGCTTTCTTT.

This clonotype was detected only a few times. The chain couples TRBV7-6 to TRBJ1-2; tentative D call: TRBD1 (6 bases). This CDR3 comprises 13 residues. The V end lost 5 bases, the J end lost 3 bases, and 10 bases lay between the germline ends. Germline CDR1 reads SGHVS; CDR2 reads FNYEAQ. CDR3 loop: CASSPGGHYGYTF. CDR3 bases: TGTGCCAGCAGCCCGGGGGGGCACTATGGCTACACCTTC.